Here is one T cell receptor beta chain with its context. Antigen: not known. The same CDR3 can be traced to other DNA sequences in this sample. CD45RA-negative memory and CD45RA+ naive subsets were split from the CD4+ cells. This entry comes from a study of shared clonotypes between healthy human individuals. Study conclusions and caveats: Naive CD4 clonotypes were shared across a few donors at roughly 5%.

The data were produced by immunoSEQ multiplex PCR, yet TCRdb's version contains in-frame clones alone and is incomplete. The sample has roughly 1.4 million clones, around 98.5% seen once. This sequence originates from a man aged 25-40 years in good health. Sequencing was done on a sample of naive CD4+ T cells sorted from blood. Subset noted: CD45RA+ positively selected.

The CDR3 DNA reads TGTGCCAGCAGCTTGGATCCAGGGATCTCCTACGAGCAGTACTTC. Amino acid sequence: CASSLDPGISYEQYF. The V call is TRBV5-4, the J call TRBJ2-7; D may be TRBD1 (5 bases). With 0 bases removed from V and 0 bases from J, the gap between germline ends came to 10 bases. The CDR3 contains 15 residues. Germline V gene sequence: CDR1 SGHNT, CDR2 YYREEE (reference sequence).